This T cell receptor (beta chain) originates from a study of glioma-infiltrating T cells. The ends were cut back, 4 bases at V and 4 bases at J, with 13 bases in the middle. Germline V gene lookup returns CDR1 DFQATT and CDR2 SNEGSKA (reference sequence). The CDR3 runs to 13 residues. TCR alpha and beta CDR3 regions were amplified from RNA using iRepertoire nested multiplex PCR. TCRdb passed the multiplex PCR reads through MiXCR, listing each CDR3 protein once. The sample consists of about 130,000 distinct CDR3 sequences, around 23% of them appearing once. Sequencing was performed on glioma tissue, nonneoplastic brain tissue, or PBMCs (not recorded which). The source of this sequence is a human donor with low-grade glioma or glioblastoma, undergoing nonglioma brain surgery, or in good health (not recorded which). The gene calls are TRBV20-1 and TRBJ1-1; TRBD1 might be the D (6 bases). The CDR3 DNA sequence: TGCAGTGCTACCCACAGGGTCTTCACTGAAGCTTTCTTT. Encoded protein: CSATHRVFTEAFF.